This is a list of T cell receptor beta chains from one sample in a study of cytomegalovirus exposure and HLA in healthy donors. Profiled with immunoSEQ multiplex PCR; TCRdb holds only in-frame clones, not every one. The data hold approximately 100,000 clones, with over 70% observed a single time. The specimen sequenced was PBMCs. The receptors come from a female donor in good health and CMV-seronegative. The CDR3 runs from the conserved cysteine through the conserved F or W. The order of the fields is D gene, clone size, V gene, CDR3 length, J gene, CDR3 DNA, CDR3 protein. A D gene is named only where the DNA matches it firmly. For some rows the clone size is stated as once, few or many, or as a class when expanded; others skip it.

D: TRBD2; size: -; V: TRBV27; length: 15; J: TRBJ2-3; DNA: TGTGCCAGCAGTTTGCGCGGGAGGGCGTGGGATACGCAGTATTTT; CDR3: CASSLRGRAWDTQYF
D: -; size: -; V: TRBV9; length: 13; J: TRBJ2-7; DNA: TGTGCCAGCAGCGTAGCCCCCGGGGGCGAGCAGTACTTC; CDR3: CASSVAPGGEQYF
D: TRBD1; size: -; V: TRBV7-3; length: 13; J: TRBJ2-1; DNA: TGTGCCAGCAGCGCGACAGGGTGGAATGAGCAGTTCTTC; CDR3: CASSATGWNEQFF
D: -; size: -; V: TRBV2; length: 13; J: TRBJ2-7; DNA: TGTGCCAGCAGTTCTGGGAGAACCGCCGAGCAGTACTTC; CDR3: CASSSGRTAEQYF
D: TRBD1; size: -; V: TRBV15; length: 13; J: TRBJ2-7; DNA: TGTGCCACCAGCGGGGACAGGGTAGGCGAGCAGTACTTC; CDR3: CATSGDRVGEQYF
D: TRBD1; size: -; V: TRBV7-8; length: 16; J: TRBJ2-7; DNA: TGTGCCAGCAGCTTAATGGGGACAGGGTCTTCCTACGAGCAGTACTTC; CDR3: CASSLMGTGSSYEQYF
D: -; size: -; V: TRBV7-8; length: 17; J: TRBJ1-5; DNA: TGTGCCAGCAGCTTAGCGGCGGCAGGGATGAGCAATCAGCCCCAGCATTTT; CDR3: CASSLAAAGMSNQPQHF
D: -; size: -; V: TRBV1; length: 12; J: TRBJ2-7; DNA: TGCACCAGCAGCCACTTGAGGTACGAGCAGTACTTC; CDR3: CTSSHLRYEQYF
D: TRBD2; size: -; V: TRBV4-1; length: 16; J: TRBJ2-3; DNA: TGCGCCAGCAGCCCCGGCGATCGGGAGGAGGGAGATACGCAGTATTTT; CDR3: CASSPGDREEGDTQYF
D: TRBD2; size: -; V: TRBV29-1; length: 13; J: TRBJ2-5; DNA: TGCAGCGTTGCCCTTAATAGCGGGAGCCCCGGTGACTTC; CDR3: CSVALNSGSPGDF
D: TRBD1; size: -; V: TRBV7-3; length: 15; J: TRBJ2-7; DNA: TGTGCCAGCAGCTTAAGATCGACAGGGGACCACGAGCAGTACTTC; CDR3: CASSLRSTGDHEQYF
D: -; size: few; V: TRBV5-1; length: 14; J: TRBJ2-1; DNA: TGCGCCAGCAGCTTGGCCAACTCCTACAATGAGCAGTTCTTC; CDR3: CASSLANSYNEQFF
D: -; size: -; V: TRBV28; length: 14; J: TRBJ2-2; DNA: TGTGCCAGCAGAAGGGGCCTGAACACCGGGGAGCTGTTTTTT; CDR3: CASRRGLNTGELFF
D: TRBD1; size: -; V: TRBV5-1; length: 14; J: TRBJ2-3; DNA: TGCGCCAGCAGCTCCGGACAGGGGACAGATACGCAGTATTTT; CDR3: CASSSGQGTDTQYF
D: TRBD2; size: few; V: TRBV4-3; length: 16; J: TRBJ2-5; DNA: TGCGCCAGCAGCCAAGGTCTAGCGGGAGCTGGGGAGACCCAGTACTTC; CDR3: CASSQGLAGAGETQYF
D: TRBD1; size: -; V: TRBV18; length: 17; J: TRBJ1-1; DNA: TGTGCCAGCTCACCACTCCAGGGGGAGACCTCGAACACTGAAGCTTTCTTT; CDR3: CASSPLQGETSNTEAFF
D: TRBD2; size: -; V: TRBV5-4; length: 17; J: TRBJ2-7; DNA: TGTGCCAGCAGCTTGGCTCCGACTAGCGGGGTCTCCTACGAGCAGTACTTC; CDR3: CASSLAPTSGVSYEQYF
D: -; size: -; V: TRBV15; length: 14; J: TRBJ2-1; DNA: TGTGCCACCAGGAGGAGGACTACTTACAATGAGCAGTTCTTC; CDR3: CATRRRTTYNEQFF
D: TRBD2; size: few; V: TRBV7-2; length: 13; J: TRBJ2-1; DNA: TGTGCCAGCAGCTGGGGACTAGCGGGAGAGCAGTTCTTC; CDR3: CASSWGLAGEQFF
D: -; size: -; V: TRBV6-6; length: 12; J: TRBJ2-3; DNA: TGTGCCAGCAGGGCGGCCGTTAATACGCAGTATTTT; CDR3: CASRAAVNTQYF
D: -; size: -; V: TRBV19; length: 14; J: TRBJ2-5; DNA: TGTGCCAGTAGTACCCCCGGGACACAAGAGACCCAGTACTTC; CDR3: CASSTPGTQETQYF
D: TRBD1; size: once; V: TRBV10-2; length: 15; J: TRBJ1-5; DNA: TGCGCCAGCAGTGAGGGGACAGGGGGGAATCAGCCCCAGCATTTT; CDR3: CASSEGTGGNQPQHF
D: -; size: -; V: TRBV9; length: 14; J: TRBJ1-5; DNA: TGTGCCAGCAGCGTAGATAGCGACAATCAGCCCCAGCATTTT; CDR3: CASSVDSDNQPQHF
D: TRBD2; size: -; V: TRBV7-3; length: 15; J: TRBJ2-7; DNA: TGTGCCAGCAGCTTTAGTGGGGGGGGTGGCTACGAGCAGTACTTC; CDR3: CASSFSGGGGYEQYF
D: -; size: -; V: TRBV7-8; length: 16; J: TRBJ2-5; DNA: TGTGCCAGCAGCTTAAATTTGGCGGTTCGTAAAGAGACCCAGTACTTC; CDR3: CASSLNLAVRKETQYF
D: TRBD1; size: -; V: TRBV30; length: 14; J: TRBJ1-5; DNA: TGTGCCTGGAACAGGGGGCTTAGCAATCAGCCCCAGCATTTT; CDR3: CAWNRGLSNQPQHF
D: -; size: -; V: TRBV5-1; length: 14; J: TRBJ2-1; DNA: TGCGCCAGCAGTCCAGCGAGCTCCTACAATGAGCAGTTCTTC; CDR3: CASSPASSYNEQFF
D: -; size: -; V: TRBV6-1; length: 13; J: TRBJ2-7; DNA: TGTGCCAGCAGTGCCTCAACAGCCTACGAGCAGTACTTC; CDR3: CASSASTAYEQYF
D: -; size: once; V: TRBV18; length: 13; J: TRBJ2-7; DNA: TGTGCCAGCTCACGGGACAAGAACTACGAGCAGTACTTC; CDR3: CASSRDKNYEQYF
D: TRBD2; size: few; V: TRBV28; length: 17; J: TRBJ2-1; DNA: TGTGCCAGCAGTCACGGACTAGCGGGAGCTTTTTTCAATGAGCAGTTCTTC; CDR3: CASSHGLAGAFFNEQFF
D: -; size: few; V: TRBV28; length: 14; J: TRBJ1-3; DNA: TGTGCCAGCACTCAAGGGGGCTCTGGAAACACCATATATTTT; CDR3: CASTQGGSGNTIYF
D: -; size: once; V: TRBV30; length: 11; J: TRBJ2-3; DNA: TGTGCCAGTGGGACAACAGATACGCAGTATTTT; CDR3: CASGTTDTQYF
D: -; size: -; V: TRBV5-5; length: 15; J: TRBJ1-1; DNA: TGTGCCAGCAGCTTGACTGGTCCCGCGAACACTGAAGCTTTCTTT; CDR3: CASSLTGPANTEAFF
D: TRBD2; size: few; V: TRBV6-5; length: 15; J: TRBJ2-7; DNA: TGTGCCCATGGACTAGCGGGATGTTATGTAAACGAGCAGTACTTC; CDR3: CAHGLAGCYVNEQYF
D: -; size: -; V: TRBV7-2; length: 15; J: TRBJ2-7; DNA: TGTGCCAGCAGCTCTCCCCGGGACTGGGGTTTCGGGCAGTACTTC; CDR3: CASSSPRDWGFGQYF
D: TRBD2; size: -; V: TRBV5-6; length: 14; J: TRBJ2-7; DNA: TGTGCCAGCAGCCTTCTCCTAGCGGGGGGCGAGCAGTACTTC; CDR3: CASSLLLAGGEQYF
D: -; size: -; V: TRBV6-5; length: 14; J: TRBJ2-2; DNA: TGTGCCAGCAGTTACGCATCCAGGGCCGGGGAGCTGTTTTTT; CDR3: CASSYASRAGELFF
D: -; size: once; V: TRBV5-1; length: 14; J: TRBJ2-7; DNA: TGCGCCAGCAGCTTGGGTTACTCCACCTACGAGCAGTACTTC; CDR3: CASSLGYSTYEQYF
D: TRBD1; size: once; V: TRBV5-4; length: 13; J: TRBJ1-1; DNA: TGTGCCAGCAGCTTGGTGGCAGGGGGAGAAGCTTTCTTT; CDR3: CASSLVAGGEAFF
D: -; size: few; V: TRBV6-1; length: 15; J: TRBJ2-7; DNA: TGTGCCAGCAGACATCTAGCGCTAAGCTCCTACGAGCAGTACTTC; CDR3: CASRHLALSSYEQYF
D: TRBD2; size: -; V: TRBV2; length: 14; J: TRBJ2-7; DNA: TGTGCCAGCATGCCTAGGGGAGGGCTGTACGAGCAGTACTTC; CDR3: CASMPRGGLYEQYF
D: TRBD1; size: -; V: TRBV5-8; length: 15; J: TRBJ1-5; DNA: TGTGCCAGCAGCACCGGGACAGGGCCCACCGGGCCCCAGCATTTT; CDR3: CASSTGTGPTGPQHF
D: TRBD1; size: -; V: TRBV5-1; length: 14; J: TRBJ2-7; DNA: TGCGCCAGCACAACGTCGACAGGGGGCTTCGAGCAGTACTTC; CDR3: CASTTSTGGFEQYF
D: -; size: once; V: TRBV27; length: 15; J: TRBJ1-1; DNA: TGTCCCAAATCCGAAGGACTGCCTTTCAACACTGAAGCTTTCTTT; CDR3: CPKSEGLPFNTEAFF
D: -; size: -; V: TRBV6-1; length: 15; J: TRBJ1-5; DNA: TGTGCCAGCAGCAGAGTGAAGGGGCTTGAACAGCCCCAGCATTTT; CDR3: CASSRVKGLEQPQHF
D: TRBD2; size: once; V: TRBV7-2; length: 14; J: TRBJ2-3; DNA: TGTGCCACGAGCGGGAGGGTATGGTCAGATACGCAGTATTTT; CDR3: CATSGRVWSDTQYF
D: -; size: -; V: TRBV5-1; length: 12; J: TRBJ2-1; DNA: TGCGCCAGCAGCGGAGGTGGAAATGAGCAGTTCTTC; CDR3: CASSGGGNEQFF
D: TRBD2; size: -; V: TRBV18; length: 15; J: TRBJ2-7; DNA: TGTGCCAGCTCACCACCGACTAGCGGCTCCTACGAGCAGTACTTC; CDR3: CASSPPTSGSYEQYF